This paragraph reports one TCR beta chain. The data were obtained in a study of OX40 agonist ivuxolimab in advanced cancers. Study at large: One patient with hepatocellular carcinoma and two with cutaneous melanoma, three in all, had partial responses.

The V segment lost 8 bases and the J segment 3 bases; nucleotides outside the gene matches: 7. This CDR3 is 15 amino acids long. Looked up from germline, CDR1 is MNHEY and CDR2 is SVGAGI. Profiled with immunoSEQ multiplex PCR; TCRdb holds only in-frame clones, not every one. The sample has tens of thousands of clones; 75% to 90% are singletons. The sequence derives from an adult with an advanced solid tumor such as melanoma, head and neck, liver or kidney cancer. The chain recombines TRBV6-5 with TRBJ2-2; 9 positions match TRBD2. Source: CD4+ or CD8+ T cells sorted from blood, taken in a trial of the OX40 agonist ivuxolimab. This CDR3 is CASRAGGSDTGELFF. In DNA form, the CDR3 reads TGTGCCAGCCGCGCGGGAGGGAGTGACACCGGGGAGCTGTTTTTT.